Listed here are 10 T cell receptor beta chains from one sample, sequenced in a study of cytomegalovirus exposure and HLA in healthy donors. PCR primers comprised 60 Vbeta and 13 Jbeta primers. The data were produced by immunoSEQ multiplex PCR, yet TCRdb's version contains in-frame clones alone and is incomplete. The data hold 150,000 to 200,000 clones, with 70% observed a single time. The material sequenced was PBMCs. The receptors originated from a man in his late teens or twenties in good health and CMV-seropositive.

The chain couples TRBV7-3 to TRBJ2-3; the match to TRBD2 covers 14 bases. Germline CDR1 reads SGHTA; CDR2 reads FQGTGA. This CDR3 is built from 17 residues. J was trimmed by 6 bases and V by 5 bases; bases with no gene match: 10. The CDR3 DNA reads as TGTGCCAGCAGCCCAAGGACTAGCGGGGGGAGTAGCGATACGCAGTATTTT. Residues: CASSPRTSGGSSDTQYF.

The CDR3 coding sequence is TGTGCCAGCAGTATACGGACAGGCAGCAATCAGCCCCAGCATTTT. This sequence encodes CASSIRTGSNQPQHF. The chain employs TRBV2 and TRBJ1-5; 7 nucleotides align to TRBD1. V lost 5 bases to trimming and J lost 1 base; unmatched junction nucleotides: 5. In germline, CDR1 is SNHLY, CDR2 FYNNEI. The CDR3 runs to 15 residues.

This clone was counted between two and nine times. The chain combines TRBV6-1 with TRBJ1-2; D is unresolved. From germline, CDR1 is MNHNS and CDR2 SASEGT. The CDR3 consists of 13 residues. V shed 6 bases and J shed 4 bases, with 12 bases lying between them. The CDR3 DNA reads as TGTGCCAGCAGCTCGGGGAATGGCTATGGCTACACCTTC. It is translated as CASSSGNGYGYTF.

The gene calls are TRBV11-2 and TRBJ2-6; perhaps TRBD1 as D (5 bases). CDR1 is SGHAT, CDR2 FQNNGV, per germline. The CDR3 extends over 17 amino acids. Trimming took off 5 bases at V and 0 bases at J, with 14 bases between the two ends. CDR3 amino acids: CASSRPTVISGANVLTF. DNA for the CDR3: TGTGCCAGCAGCCGTCCGACAGTGATCTCTGGGGCCAACGTCCTGACTTTC. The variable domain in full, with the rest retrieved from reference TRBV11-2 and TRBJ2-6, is EAGVAQSPRYKIIEKRQSVAFWCNPISGHATLYWYQQILGQGPKLLIQFQNNGVVDDSQLPKDRFSAERLKGVDSTLKIQPAKLEDSAVYLCASSRPTVISGANVLTFGAGSRLTVL.

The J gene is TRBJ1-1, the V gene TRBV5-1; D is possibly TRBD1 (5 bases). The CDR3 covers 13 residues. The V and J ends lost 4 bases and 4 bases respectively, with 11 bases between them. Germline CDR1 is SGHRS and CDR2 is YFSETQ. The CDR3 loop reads CASSDDSFTEAFF. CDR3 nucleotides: TGCGCCAGCAGCGACGACAGCTTCACTGAAGCTTTCTTT.

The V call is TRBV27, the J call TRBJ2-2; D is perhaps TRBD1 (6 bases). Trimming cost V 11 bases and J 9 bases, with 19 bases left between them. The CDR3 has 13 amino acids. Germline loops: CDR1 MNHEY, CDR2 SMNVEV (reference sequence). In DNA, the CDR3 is TGTGCCTCCCAAGAGAGACAGGACCGGGAGCTGTTTTTT. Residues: CASQERQDRELFF.

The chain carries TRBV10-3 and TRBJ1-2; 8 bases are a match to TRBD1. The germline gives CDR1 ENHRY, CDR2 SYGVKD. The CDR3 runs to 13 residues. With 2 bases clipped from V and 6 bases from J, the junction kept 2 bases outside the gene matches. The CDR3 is CAISEGQGNGYTF. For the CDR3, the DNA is TGTGCCATCAGTGAGGGACAGGGAAATGGCTACACCTTC.

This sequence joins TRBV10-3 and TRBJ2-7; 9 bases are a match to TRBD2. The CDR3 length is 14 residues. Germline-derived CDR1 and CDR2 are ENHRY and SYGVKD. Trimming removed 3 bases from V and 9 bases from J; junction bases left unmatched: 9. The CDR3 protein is CAISDLGTSWLQYV. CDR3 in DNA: TGTGCCATCAGTGACCTCGGGACTAGCTGGTTGCAGTACGTC.

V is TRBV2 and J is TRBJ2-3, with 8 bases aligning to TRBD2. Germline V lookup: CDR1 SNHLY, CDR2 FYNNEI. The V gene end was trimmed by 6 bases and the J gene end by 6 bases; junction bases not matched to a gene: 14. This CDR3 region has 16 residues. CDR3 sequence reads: CASSRSGAGEGDTQYF. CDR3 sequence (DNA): TGTGCCAGCAGCAGAAGTGGAGCGGGAGAGGGGGATACGCAGTATTTT.

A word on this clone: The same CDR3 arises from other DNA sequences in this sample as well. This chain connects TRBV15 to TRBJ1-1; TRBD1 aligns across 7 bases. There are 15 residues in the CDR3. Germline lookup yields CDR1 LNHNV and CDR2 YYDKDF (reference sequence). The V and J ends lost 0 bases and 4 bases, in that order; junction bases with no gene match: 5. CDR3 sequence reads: CATSRDRGQGTEAFF. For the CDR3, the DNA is TGTGCCACCAGCAGAGATAGGGGGCAGGGCACTGAAGCTTTCTTT.